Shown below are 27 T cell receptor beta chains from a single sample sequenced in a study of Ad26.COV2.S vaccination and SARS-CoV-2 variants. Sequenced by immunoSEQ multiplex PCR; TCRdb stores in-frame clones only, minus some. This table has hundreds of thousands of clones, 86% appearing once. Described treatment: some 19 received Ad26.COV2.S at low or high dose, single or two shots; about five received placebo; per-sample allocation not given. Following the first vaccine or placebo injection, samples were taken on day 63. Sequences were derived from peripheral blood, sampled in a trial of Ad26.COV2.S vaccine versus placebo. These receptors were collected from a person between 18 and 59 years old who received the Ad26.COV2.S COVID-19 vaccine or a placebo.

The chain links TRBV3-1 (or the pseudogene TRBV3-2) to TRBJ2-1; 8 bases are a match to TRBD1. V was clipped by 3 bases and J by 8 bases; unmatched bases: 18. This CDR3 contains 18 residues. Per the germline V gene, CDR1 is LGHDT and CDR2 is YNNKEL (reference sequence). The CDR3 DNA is TGTGCCAGCAGCCAGGTCGGTTATAAGACAGGGGATATGGATGAGCAGTTCTTC. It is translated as CASSQVGYKTGDMDEQFF.

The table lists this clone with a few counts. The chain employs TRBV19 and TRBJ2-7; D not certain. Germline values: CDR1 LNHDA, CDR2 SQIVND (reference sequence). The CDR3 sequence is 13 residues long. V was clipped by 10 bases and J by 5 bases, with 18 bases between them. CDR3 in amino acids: CATSETMLNEQYF. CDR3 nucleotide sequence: TGTGCCACCTCGGAGACAATGCTAAACGAGCAGTACTTC.

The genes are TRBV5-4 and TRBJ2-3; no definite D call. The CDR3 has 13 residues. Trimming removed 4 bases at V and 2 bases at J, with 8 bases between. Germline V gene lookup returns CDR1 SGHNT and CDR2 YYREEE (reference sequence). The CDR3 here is CASSPRDTDTQYF. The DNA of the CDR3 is TGTGCCAGCAGCCCACGCGACACAGATACGCAGTATTTT.

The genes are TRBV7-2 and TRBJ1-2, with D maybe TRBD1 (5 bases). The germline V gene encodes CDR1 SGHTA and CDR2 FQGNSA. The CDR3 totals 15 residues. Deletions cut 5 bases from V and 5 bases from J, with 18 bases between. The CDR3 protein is CASSIRDRRRYGYTF. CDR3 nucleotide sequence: TGTGCCAGCAGCATCCGGGACCGCAGGCGTTATGGCTACACCTTC.

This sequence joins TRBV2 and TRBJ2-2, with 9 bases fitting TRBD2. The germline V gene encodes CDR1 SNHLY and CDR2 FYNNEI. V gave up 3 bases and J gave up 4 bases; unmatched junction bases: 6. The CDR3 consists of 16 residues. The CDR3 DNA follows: TGTGCCAGCAGTGAGAGTAGCGGGAGCGTCACCGGGGAGCTGTTTTTT. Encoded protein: CASSESSGSVTGELFF.

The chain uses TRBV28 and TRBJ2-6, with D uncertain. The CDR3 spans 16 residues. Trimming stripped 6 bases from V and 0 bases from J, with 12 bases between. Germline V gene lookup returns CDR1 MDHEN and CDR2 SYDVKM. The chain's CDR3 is CASSYSLNSGANVLTF. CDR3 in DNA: TGTGCCAGCAGCTATTCTCTTAACTCTGGGGCCAACGTCCTGACTTTC.

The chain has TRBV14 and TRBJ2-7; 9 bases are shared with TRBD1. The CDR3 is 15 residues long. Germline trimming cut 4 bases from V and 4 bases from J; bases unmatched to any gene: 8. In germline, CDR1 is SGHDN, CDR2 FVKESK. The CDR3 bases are TGTGCCAGCAGCCGGGCTGGACAGGGGATATACGAGCAGTACTTC. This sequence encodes CASSRAGQGIYEQYF.

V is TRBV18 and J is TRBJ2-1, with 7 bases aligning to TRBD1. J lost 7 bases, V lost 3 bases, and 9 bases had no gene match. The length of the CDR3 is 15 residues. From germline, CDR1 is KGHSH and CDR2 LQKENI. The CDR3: CASSPTGYTWNEQFF. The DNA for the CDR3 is TGTGCCAGCTCACCGACAGGGTACACATGGAATGAGCAGTTCTTC.

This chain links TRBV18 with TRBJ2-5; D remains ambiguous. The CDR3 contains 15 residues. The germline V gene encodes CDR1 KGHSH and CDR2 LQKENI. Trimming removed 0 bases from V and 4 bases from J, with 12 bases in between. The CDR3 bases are TGTGCCAGCTCACCACCGGAGTTCCCCCGAGAGACCCAGTACTTC. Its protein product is CASSPPEFPRETQYF.

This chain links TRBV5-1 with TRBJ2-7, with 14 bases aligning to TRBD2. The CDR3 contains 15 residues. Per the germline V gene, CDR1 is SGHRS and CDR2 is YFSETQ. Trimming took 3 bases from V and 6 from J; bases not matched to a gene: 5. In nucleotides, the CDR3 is TGCGCCAGCAGCTCCGGACTAGCGGGAGGTAGCGAGCAGTACTTC. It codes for CASSSGLAGGSEQYF.

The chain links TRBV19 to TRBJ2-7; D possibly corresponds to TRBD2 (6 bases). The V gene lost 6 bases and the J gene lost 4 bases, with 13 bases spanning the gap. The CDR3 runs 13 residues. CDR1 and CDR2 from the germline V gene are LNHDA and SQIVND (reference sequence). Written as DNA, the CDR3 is TGTGCCAGTAGCTTACCGGGGGATTACGAGCAGTACTTC. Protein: CASSLPGDYEQYF.

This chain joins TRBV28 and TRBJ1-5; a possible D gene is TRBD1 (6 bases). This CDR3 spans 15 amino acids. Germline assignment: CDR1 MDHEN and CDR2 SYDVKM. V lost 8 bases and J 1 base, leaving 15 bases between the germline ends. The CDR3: CASGQQGGSNQPQHF. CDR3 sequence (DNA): TGTGCCAGCGGACAACAGGGTGGGAGCAATCAGCCCCAGCATTTT.

CDR3 amino acids: CASSFGGGDYNEQFF. Here the CDR3 DNA reads TGTGCCAGCAGCTTTGGCGGGGGGGACTACAATGAGCAGTTCTTC. The chain combines TRBV11-3 with TRBJ2-1, with TRBD2 matching 9 bases. The CDR3 length is 15 residues. Per the germline V gene, CDR1 is SGHNT and CDR2 is YENEEA. With V trimmed by 3 bases and J by 3 bases, 3 bases remained unmatched.

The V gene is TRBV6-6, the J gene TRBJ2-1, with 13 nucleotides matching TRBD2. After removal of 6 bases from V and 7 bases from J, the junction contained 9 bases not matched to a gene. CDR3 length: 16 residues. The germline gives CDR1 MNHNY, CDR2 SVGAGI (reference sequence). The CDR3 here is CASRNTLAGGGNEQFF. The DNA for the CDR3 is TGTGCCAGCAGAAACACACTAGCGGGAGGGGGGAATGAGCAGTTCTTC.

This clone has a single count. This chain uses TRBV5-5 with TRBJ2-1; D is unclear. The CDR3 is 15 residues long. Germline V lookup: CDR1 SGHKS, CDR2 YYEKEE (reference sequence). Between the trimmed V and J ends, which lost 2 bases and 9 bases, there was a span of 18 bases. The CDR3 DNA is TGTGCCAGCAGCTTCGGCAGCACCCTCCTCGGTGAGCAGTTCTTC. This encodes CASSFGSTLLGEQFF.

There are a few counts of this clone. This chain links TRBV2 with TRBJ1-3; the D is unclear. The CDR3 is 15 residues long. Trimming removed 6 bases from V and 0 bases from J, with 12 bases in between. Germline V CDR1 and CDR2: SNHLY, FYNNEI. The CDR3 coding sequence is TGTGCCAGCAGCTCCCAACCGCACTCTGGAAACACCATATATTTT. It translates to CASSSQPHSGNTIYF.

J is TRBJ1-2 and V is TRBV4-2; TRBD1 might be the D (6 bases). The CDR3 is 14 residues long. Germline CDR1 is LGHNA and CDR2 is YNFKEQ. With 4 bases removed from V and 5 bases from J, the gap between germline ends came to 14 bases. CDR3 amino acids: CASSRDTVGYGYTF. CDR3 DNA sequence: TGTGCCAGCAGCCGGGACACAGTGGGGTATGGCTACACCTTC.

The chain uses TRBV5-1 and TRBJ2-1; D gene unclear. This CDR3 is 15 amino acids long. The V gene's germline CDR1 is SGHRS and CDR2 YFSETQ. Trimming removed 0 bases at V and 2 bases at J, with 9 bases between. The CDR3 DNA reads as TGCGCCAGCAGCTTGGCAGGTCCAGCCTACAATGAGCAGTTCTTC. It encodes CASSLAGPAYNEQFF.

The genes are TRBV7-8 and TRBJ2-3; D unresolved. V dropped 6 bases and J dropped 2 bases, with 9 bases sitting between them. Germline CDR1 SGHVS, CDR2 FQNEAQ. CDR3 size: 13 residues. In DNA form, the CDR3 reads TGTGCCAGCAGTCCGGAAAACACAGATACGCAGTATTTT. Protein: CASSPENTDTQYF.

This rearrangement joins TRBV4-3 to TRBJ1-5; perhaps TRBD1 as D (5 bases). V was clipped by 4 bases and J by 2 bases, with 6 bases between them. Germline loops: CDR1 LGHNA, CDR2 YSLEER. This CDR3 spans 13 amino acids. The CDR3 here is CASSLRGNQPQHF. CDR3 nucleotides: TGCGCCAGCAGCCTCAGGGGCAATCAGCCCCAGCATTTT.

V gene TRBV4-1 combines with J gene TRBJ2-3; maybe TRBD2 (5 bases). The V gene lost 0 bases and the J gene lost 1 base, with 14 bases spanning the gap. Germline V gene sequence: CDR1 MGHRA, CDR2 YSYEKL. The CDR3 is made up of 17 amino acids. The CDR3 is CASSQDQAEARTDTQYF. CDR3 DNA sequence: TGCGCCAGCAGCCAAGATCAAGCGGAAGCCCGCACAGATACGCAGTATTTT.

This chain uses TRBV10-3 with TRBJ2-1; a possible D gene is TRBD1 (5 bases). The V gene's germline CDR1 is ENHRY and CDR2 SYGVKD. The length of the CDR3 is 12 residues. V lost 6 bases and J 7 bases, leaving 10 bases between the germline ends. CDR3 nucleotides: TGTGCCATCAGCAGCCGACAGAATGAGCAGTTCTTC. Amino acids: CAISSRQNEQFF.

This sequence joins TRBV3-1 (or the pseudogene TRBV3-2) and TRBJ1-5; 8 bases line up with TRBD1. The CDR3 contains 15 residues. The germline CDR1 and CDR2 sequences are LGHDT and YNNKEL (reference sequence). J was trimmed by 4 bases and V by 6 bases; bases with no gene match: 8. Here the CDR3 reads CASSDRGAGNQPQHF. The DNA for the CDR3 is TGTGCCAGCAGTGACAGGGGTGCCGGGAATCAGCCCCAGCATTTT.

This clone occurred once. The CDR3 bases are TGTGCCAGCAGTTACGGGACGGTGAACACCGGGGAGCTGTTTTTT. Its translation is CASSYGTVNTGELFF. This chain connects TRBV6-2 or TRBV6-3 to TRBJ2-2, with D possibly being TRBD1 or TRBD2 (5 bases each). The CDR3 contains 15 residues. V was pared by 2 bases and J by 1 base, with 8 bases between. Germline V gene lookup returns CDR1 MNHEY and CDR2 SVGEGT.

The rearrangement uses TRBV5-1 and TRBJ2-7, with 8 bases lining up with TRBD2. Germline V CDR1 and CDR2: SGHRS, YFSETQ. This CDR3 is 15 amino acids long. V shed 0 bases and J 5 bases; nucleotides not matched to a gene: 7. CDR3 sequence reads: CASSLGRGGNDEQYF. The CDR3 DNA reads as TGCGCCAGCAGCTTGGGACGCGGGGGGAACGACGAGCAGTACTTC. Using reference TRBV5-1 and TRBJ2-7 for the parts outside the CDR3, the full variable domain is KAGVTQTPRYLIKTRGQQVTLSCSPISGHRSVSWYQQTPGQGLQFLFEYFSETQRNKGNFPGRFSGRQFSNSRSEMNVSTLELGDSALYLCASSLGRGGNDEQYFGPGTRLTVT.

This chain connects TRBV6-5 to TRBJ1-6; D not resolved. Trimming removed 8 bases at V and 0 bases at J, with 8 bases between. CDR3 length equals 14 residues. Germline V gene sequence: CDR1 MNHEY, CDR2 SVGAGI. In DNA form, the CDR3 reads TGTGCCAGCGGAAGGAGCTCCTATAATTCACCCCTCCACTTT. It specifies CASGRSSYNSPLHF.

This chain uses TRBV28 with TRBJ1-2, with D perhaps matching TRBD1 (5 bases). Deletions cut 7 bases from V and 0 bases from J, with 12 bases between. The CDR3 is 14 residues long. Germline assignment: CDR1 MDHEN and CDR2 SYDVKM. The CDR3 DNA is TGTGCCAGCACCCAGGGAGCAGCTAACTATGGCTACACCTTC. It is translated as CASTQGAANYGYTF.